The 10 T cell receptor beta chains below were found in one sample sequenced in a study of shared clonotypes between healthy human individuals. Assay: immunoSEQ multiplex PCR; the TCRdb copy retains only in-frame clones and omits some. The sample includes approximately 1.5 million clones, about 98% of them seen just once. The sequencing input was naive CD4+ T cells sorted from blood. Subset indicated: CD45RA+ positively selected. The receptors shown here come from a man aged 25 to 45 in good health.

The CDR3 is CSALGLSYEQYF. CDR3 bases: TGCAGCGCCTTGGGCCTCTCCTACGAGCAGTACTTC. This sequence joins TRBV29-1 and TRBJ2-7; D is uncertain. There are 12 residues in the CDR3. Trimming removed 7 bases at V and 0 bases at J, with 10 bases between. Germline V gene lookup returns CDR1 SQVTM and CDR2 ANQGSEA.

The chain is built from TRBV28 and TRBJ1-5; D not certain. The CDR3 runs 15 residues. Germline CDR1 and CDR2: MDHEN and SYDVKM. V lost 10 bases to trimming and J lost 1 base, with 17 bases between them. The CDR3 sequence is CATSLIPGSNQPQHF. DNA of the CDR3: TGTGCCACTTCACTGATCCCTGGCAGCAATCAGCCCCAGCATTTT.

CDR3 residues: CASSPSDSQPQHF. In DNA, the CDR3 is TGTGCCAGCTCACCCTCGGACAGTCAGCCCCAGCATTTT. The chain couples TRBV18 to TRBJ1-5; TRBD1 might be the D (6 bases). Germline V gene data show CDR1 as KGHSH and CDR2 as LQKENI. The CDR3 totals 13 residues. V lost 3 bases and J lost 6, with 9 bases in between.

V gene TRBV18 combines with J gene TRBJ2-6; perhaps TRBD2 as D (6 bases). The CDR3 sequence is 14 residues long. Trimming removed 6 bases at V and 2 bases at J, with 8 bases between. Germline V gene lookup returns CDR1 KGHSH and CDR2 LQKENI. Written as DNA, the CDR3 is TGTGCCAGCTCGGGGAGGACTGGGGCCAACGTCCTGACTTTC. Protein sequence: CASSGRTGANVLTF.

V usage is TRBV5-4 and J usage is TRBJ2-7; D perhaps matches TRBD1 (7 bases). V was trimmed by 4 bases and J by 3 bases, leaving 14 bases between them. Per germline, CDR1 SGHNT and CDR2 YYREEE (reference sequence). This CDR3 has 14 residues. CDR3 DNA sequence: TGTGCCAGCAGCCCCAGGGGGGTCGACTACGAGCAGTACTTC. Amino acids: CASSPRGVDYEQYF.

Comments on this clone: In the same sample, other DNA sequences code for this CDR3. The chain couples TRBV2 to TRBJ1-4; no reliable D call. Germline V gives CDR1 SNHLY, CDR2 FYNNEI. The V end lost 1 base, the J end lost 9 bases, and 0 bases lay between the germline ends. This CDR3 is 10 amino acids long. CDR3 DNA: TGTGCCAGCAGTGAAGAAAAACTGTTTTTT. Amino acids: CASSEEKLFF. The full variable domain, completed using reference TRBV2 and TRBJ1-4, is EPEVTQTPSHQVTQMGQEVILRCVPISNHLYFYWYRQILGQKVEFLVSFYNNEISEKSEIFDDQFSVERPDGSNFTLKIRSTKLEDSAMYFCASSEEKLFFGSGTQLSVL.

This chain uses TRBV10-3 with TRBJ2-7; 15 positions match TRBD2. Germline V gives CDR1 ENHRY, CDR2 SYGVKD. V trimming: 3 bases; J trimming: 5 bases; junction bases outside the gene matches: 5. This CDR3 contains 16 residues. Here the CDR3 DNA reads TGTGCCATCAGTGATCCGGGGACTAGCGGGAGGAACGAGCAGTACTTC. This encodes CAISDPGTSGRNEQYF.

The V and J genes are TRBV7-9 and TRBJ1-3; a possible D gene is TRBD1 (5 bases). Germline V lookup: CDR1 SEHNR, CDR2 FQNEAQ (reference sequence). The CDR3 length is 13 residues. Trimming left V 10 bases short and J 3 bases short, with 13 bases between. Written as DNA, the CDR3 is TGTGCCATCAGGGAGGGCGTTGGAAACACCATATATTTT. Amino acid sequence: CAIREGVGNTIYF.

The rearrangement uses TRBV28 and TRBJ2-6; D is perhaps TRBD2 (5 bases). Germline CDR1 and CDR2: MDHEN and SYDVKM. This CDR3 has 16 amino acids. V was pared by 5 bases and J by 1 base, with 12 bases between. As DNA, the CDR3 is TGTGCCAGCAGTCGAGGGATCCAGTCTGGGGCCAACGTCCTGACTTTC. Its protein is CASSRGIQSGANVLTF.

The chain is built from TRBV7-3 and TRBJ2-2; no definite D call. V lost 6 bases to trimming and J lost 5 bases, with 10 bases between them. CDR3 length equals 13 residues. CDR1 is SGHTA and CDR2 is FQGTGA in the germline V gene. CDR3 bases: TGTGCCAGCAGTCTGGACCTTACCGGGGAGCTGTTTTTT. Its protein product is CASSLDLTGELFF. The full variable domain, in which reference TRBV7-3 and TRBJ2-2 provide the parts outside the CDR3, is GAGVSQTPSNKVTEKGKYVELRCDPISGHTALYWYRQSLGQGPEFLIYFQGTGAADDSGLPNDRFFAVRPEGSVSTLKIQRTERGDSAVYLCASSLDLTGELFFGEGSRLTVL.